This T cell receptor (beta chain) was retrieved from a study of a mutant IDH1 vaccine in newly diagnosed glioma. Time point noted: week 35, safety follow-up. Each dose delivered 300 ug of mutant IDH1 20-mer peptide subcutaneously with imiquimod. For this clone: The antigen is not known.

Repertoires were generated with immunoSEQ multiplex PCR, while TCRdb's copy carries only in-frame clones and drops some. The sample carries 50,000 to 65,000 clones, approximately 87% recorded once. The CDR3 length is 15 residues. The V end lost 0 bases, the J end lost 4 bases, and 12 bases lay between the germline ends. Germline assignment: CDR1 SGDLS and CDR2 YYNGEE. Sequencing was performed on PBMCs, taken from a glioma patient whose treatment included an IDH1 peptide vaccine. The chain combines TRBV9 with TRBJ2-3; D not resolved. The sequence was obtained from a man in his forties with glioma. The CDR3 sequence: CASSVGDRRADTQYF. The CDR3 DNA follows: TGTGCCAGCAGCGTAGGCGATCGCCGGGCAGATACGCAGTATTTT.